This T cell receptor (beta chain) was recovered during a study of shared clonotypes between healthy human individuals. Study outcomes and limitations: Represented diversity (both genetic and exposure-history) was limited by the small number of donors. The study found 4.5% to 5% of naive CD4 clonotypes shared across a few donors.

CD45RO-negative, CCR7-selected cells formed the naive CD8 fraction, which excluded terminally differentiated effector memory CD45RA+ cells. This table comes from immunoSEQ multiplex PCR, and its TCRdb copy is limited to in-frame clones, with some not included. The data contain around 2,000,000 clones, more than 85% of them singletons. Per germline, CDR1 SGHRS and CDR2 YFSETQ. CDR3 length equals 18 residues. V was shortened by 0 bases and J by 6 bases, with 24 bases between the two germline ends. Notes on this clone: No antigen is known for it.

Sequenced: naive CD8+ T cells from PBMCs. The V and J genes are TRBV5-1 and TRBJ1-1; possible D gene TRBD1, 5 bases. This TCR was sampled from a man aged 18 to 30 in good health. Some clones in this sample may be carry-over from other donors' samples. CDR3 DNA sequence: TGCGCCAGCAGCTTGGGCCCTAGGGGTAACCTAGATGGGTCTGAAGCTTTCTTT. As protein: CASSLGPRGNLDGSEAFF.